The source of this TCR beta chain is a study of blood T cell repertoires in COVID-19 (dated by TCRdb to the early 2020s). With regard to the full study: Samples from collaborators originated in the United States, Italy and Spain and spanned both the acute and convalescent phases of COVID-19. The prospective study material was composed of cDNA or gDNA derived from T cells, B-cell-depleted T cells, or PBMCs. Deeply sampled blood TCRbeta repertoires from subjects exposed to, actively infected with, or recovered from COVID-19 were included in the dataset. The repertoires were made available in a free public database intended to serve as a resource for research on the immune response to SARS-CoV-2. The samples were drawn from the first 160 participants of the ongoing ImmuneRACE study and from some 1,300 subjects provided by 6 global collaborators. The sample metadata nearly always contained a de-identified subject ID, COVID-19 status, age in years and sex. Where available, HLA class I and class II types were taken from metadata supplied by the sample provider and were not determined by assay-based typing. General findings and caveats noted by the study authors: Clinical and demographic metadata were provided uncurated, with the amount varying by source and participant.

TCRbeta CDR3 regions were amplified from genomic DNA using the immunoSEQ Assay, a bias-controlled multiplex PCR. Under the source paper's analysis protocol: Nucleated cell counts per sample were estimated from amplification of reference gene primers within the assay. Sequence reads were collapsed and filtered to measure the absolute abundance of every unique TCRbeta CDR3 rearrangement. For each sample, productive Simpson clonality was calculated as the square root of Simpson's diversity index over productive rearrangements. TCRdb stores this immuneACCESS table with in-frame sequences only. Part of the clones is absent; in the studies checked, under half of the shortfall reflects unresolved V genes, and no reason is known for the rest. For V, J and clone size, that table is used; D and trimming come from the DNA. This sample lists a few hundred thousand clones; nearly 90% were detected once. The ten largest clones represent approximately 16% of the sample.

The V and J ends are trimmed by 2 bases and 7 bases, leaving 15 bases between them. From the cysteine up to the phenylalanine, the CDR3 has a length of 16 residues. The retained sequence is limited to the CDR3, 48 bases, with the frame set at the first base. CDR1 and CDR2 are read off the germline V gene as MNHEY and SVGEGT. As concerns this clone: Its antigen is still unknown. No per-base quality is available; no much larger clone lies one base away.

In the prospective study, participants were roughly 18 to 95 years old, resided in under 30 geographic areas of the United States, and were enrolled through a virtual design. Cohort assignment in the prospective study relied on participant-reported clinical history from a screening survey and a study questionnaire. Exposed participants had been in contact, within 2 weeks of entering the study, with a person who had a PCR-confirmed or clinician-diagnosed case of COVID-19. Each participant in the prospective study had whole blood, serum and a nasopharyngeal or oropharyngeal swab collected by mobile phlebotomists. Participants in the prospective study had the option to provide additional blood draws and questionnaires over an approximately two-month period. Prospective study blood samples were shipped either frozen or at room temperature before DNA extraction.

The source of this sequence is a man aged 30-40 years who had been exposed to COVID-19. The chain was built from TRBV6-2 or TRBV6-3 and TRBJ1-6; there is no confident call for the D gene. Sequenced material: PBMCs or T cells enriched from blood (not recorded which). This receptor has the CDR3 CASSYTTSSTNSPLHF. The DNA sequence follows: TGTGCCAGCAGTTACACCACCTCTAGTACCAATTCACCCCTCCACTTT.